This T cell receptor beta chain was identified in a study of T cells in Graves' hyperthyroidism and ophthalmopathy. Overall study context: Any treatment followed the collection of peripheral blood at initial diagnosis. General study findings and limits: Ophthalmopathy and stable hyperthyroidism were told apart by a 13 V-J model.

The germline gives CDR1 DFQATT, CDR2 SNEGSKA (reference sequence). The CDR3 has 14 amino acids. V shed 5 bases and J 2 bases; nucleotides not matched to a gene: 5. The CDR3 regions of TCR beta were amplified from RNA transcripts. HTBI primers were used for first-round RT-PCR of the TCR CDR3. TCRdb independently ran MiXCR on the multiplex PCR reads; one entry per CDR3 protein. The table lists about 350,000 distinct CDR3 sequences, around 15% of them singletons. Diagnoses rested on clinical symptoms, serum thyroxine and TRAb, thyroid ultrasound and orbital computed tomography. This clonotype was observed at least ten times. Its antigen is as yet unknown.

The source of this sequence is a woman between 55 and 75 years old with Graves' ophthalmopathy. Input material: blood. The V gene is TRBV20-1, the J gene TRBJ2-3; TRBD2 aligns across 9 bases. The CDR3 protein is CSALRTSVTDTQYF. The CDR3 bases are TGCAGTGCTCTAAGGACTAGCGTCACAGATACGCAGTATTTT.